This T cell receptor beta chain came from a study of early T cells in non-severe SARS-CoV-2 infection. On this clonotype: Since no conserved phenylalanine or tryptophan closes the CDR3, a read error is the likely cause.

TCRdb called the 5' RACE reads again in MiXCR, with one record for every CDR3 protein. The table records 56,000 or so distinct CDR3 sequences, 7% to 10% of them present only once. The sequence came from an adult who was a healthcare worker with PCR-confirmed SARS-CoV-2 infection or an uninfected control (not recorded which). Sequencing was done on a sample of whole blood.

The CDR3 sequence is CSARDLADTQYS. CDR3 bases: TGCAGTGCTAGAGATCTAGCAGATACGCAGTATTCT. V and J are TRBV20-1 and TRBJ2-3, with D unclear. This CDR3 has 12 amino acids. CDR1 is DFQATT and CDR2 is SNEGSKA in the germline V gene (reference sequence). V shed 0 bases and J shed 4 bases, with 5 bases lying between them.